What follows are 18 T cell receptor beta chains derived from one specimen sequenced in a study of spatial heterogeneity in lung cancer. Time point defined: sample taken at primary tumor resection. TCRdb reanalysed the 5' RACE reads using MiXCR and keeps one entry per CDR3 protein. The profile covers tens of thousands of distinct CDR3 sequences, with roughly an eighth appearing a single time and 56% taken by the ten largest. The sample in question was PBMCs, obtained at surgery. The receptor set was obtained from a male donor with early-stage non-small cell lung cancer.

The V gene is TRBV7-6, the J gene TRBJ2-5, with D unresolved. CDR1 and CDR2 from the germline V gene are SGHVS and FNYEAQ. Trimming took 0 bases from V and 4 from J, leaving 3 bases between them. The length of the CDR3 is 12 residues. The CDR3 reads CASSLALETQYF. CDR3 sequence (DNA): TGTGCCAGCAGCTTAGCGCTAGAGACCCAGTACTTC. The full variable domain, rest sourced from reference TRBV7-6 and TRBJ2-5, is GAGVSQSPRYKVTKRGQDVALRCDPISGHVSLYWYRQALGQGPEFLTYFNYEAQQDKSGLPNDRFSAERPEGSISTLTIQRTEQRDSAMYRCASSLALETQYFGPGTRLLVL.

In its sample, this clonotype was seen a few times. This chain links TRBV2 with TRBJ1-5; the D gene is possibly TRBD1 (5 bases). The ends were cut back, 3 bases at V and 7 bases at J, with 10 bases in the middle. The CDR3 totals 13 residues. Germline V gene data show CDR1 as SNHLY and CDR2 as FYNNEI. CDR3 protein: CASSEEGIQPQHF. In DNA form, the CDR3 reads TGTGCCAGCAGTGAGGAGGGGATCCAGCCCCAGCATTTT.

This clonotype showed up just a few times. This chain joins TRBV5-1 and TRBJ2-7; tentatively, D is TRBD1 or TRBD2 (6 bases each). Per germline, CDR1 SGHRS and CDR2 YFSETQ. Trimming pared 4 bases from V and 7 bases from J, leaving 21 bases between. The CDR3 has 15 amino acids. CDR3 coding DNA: TGCGCCAGCAGCCCGGAGGGGGTGAACCTTTTGGAGCAGTACTTC. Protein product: CASSPEGVNLLEQYF.

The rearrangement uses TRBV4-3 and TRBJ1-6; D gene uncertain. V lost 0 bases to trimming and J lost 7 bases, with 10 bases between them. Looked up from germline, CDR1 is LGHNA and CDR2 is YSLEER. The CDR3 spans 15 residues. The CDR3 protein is CASSQDGLVNSPLHF. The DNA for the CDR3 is TGCGCCAGCAGCCAAGATGGACTTGTCAATTCACCCCTCCACTTT.

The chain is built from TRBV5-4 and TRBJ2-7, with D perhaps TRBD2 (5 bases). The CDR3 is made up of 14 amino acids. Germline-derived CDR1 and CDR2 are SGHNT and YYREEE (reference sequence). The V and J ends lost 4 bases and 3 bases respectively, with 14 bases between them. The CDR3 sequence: CASSPEADFYEQYF. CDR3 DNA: TGTGCCAGCAGCCCCGAGGCGGACTTCTACGAGCAGTACTTC.

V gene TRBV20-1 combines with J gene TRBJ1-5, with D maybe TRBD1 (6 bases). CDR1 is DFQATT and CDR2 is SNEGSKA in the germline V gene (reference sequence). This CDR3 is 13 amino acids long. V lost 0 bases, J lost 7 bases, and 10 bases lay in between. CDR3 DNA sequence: TGCAGTGCTAGAGAAACAGGGAGCCAGCCCCAGCATTTT. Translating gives CSARETGSQPQHF.

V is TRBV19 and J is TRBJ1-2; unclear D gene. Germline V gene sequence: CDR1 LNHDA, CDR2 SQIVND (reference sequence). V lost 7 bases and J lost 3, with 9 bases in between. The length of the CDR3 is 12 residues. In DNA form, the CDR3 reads TGTGCCAGTAAAAGACTCGACTATGGCTACACCTTC. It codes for CASKRLDYGYTF.

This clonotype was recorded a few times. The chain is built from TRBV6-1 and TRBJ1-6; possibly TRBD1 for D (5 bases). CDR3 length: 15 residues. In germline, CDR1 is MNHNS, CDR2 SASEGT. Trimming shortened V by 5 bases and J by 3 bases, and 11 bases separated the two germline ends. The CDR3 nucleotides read TGTGCCAGCAGTACCGGGAGGGGCTATAATTCACCCCTCCACTTT. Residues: CASSTGRGYNSPLHF.

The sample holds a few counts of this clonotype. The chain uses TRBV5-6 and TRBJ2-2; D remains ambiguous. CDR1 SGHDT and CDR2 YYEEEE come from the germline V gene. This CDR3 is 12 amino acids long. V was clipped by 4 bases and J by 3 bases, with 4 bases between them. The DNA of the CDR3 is TGTGCCAGCAGCCGCTACACCGGGGAGCTGTTTTTT. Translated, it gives CASSRYTGELFF. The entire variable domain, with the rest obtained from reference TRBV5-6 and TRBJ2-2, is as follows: DAGVTQSPTHLIKTRGQQVTLRCSPKSGHDTVSWYQQALGQGPQFIFQYYEEEERQRGNFPDRFSGHQFPNYSSELNVNALLLGDSALYLCASSRYTGELFFGEGSRLTVL.

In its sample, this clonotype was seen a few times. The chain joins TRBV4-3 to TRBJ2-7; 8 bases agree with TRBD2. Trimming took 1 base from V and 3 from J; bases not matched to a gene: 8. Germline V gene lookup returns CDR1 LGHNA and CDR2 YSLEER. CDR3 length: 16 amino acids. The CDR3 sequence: CASSQASAGGGYEQYF. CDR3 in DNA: TGCGCCAGCAGCCAAGCGTCGGCGGGAGGAGGCTACGAGCAGTACTTC.

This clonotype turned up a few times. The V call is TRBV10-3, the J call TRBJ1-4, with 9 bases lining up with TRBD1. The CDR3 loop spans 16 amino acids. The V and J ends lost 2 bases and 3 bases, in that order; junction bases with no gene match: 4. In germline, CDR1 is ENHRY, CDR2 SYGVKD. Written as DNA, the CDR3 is TGTGCCATCAGTGAGGGACAGGGGTTAGCTAATGAAAAACTGTTTTTT. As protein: CAISEGQGLANEKLFF.

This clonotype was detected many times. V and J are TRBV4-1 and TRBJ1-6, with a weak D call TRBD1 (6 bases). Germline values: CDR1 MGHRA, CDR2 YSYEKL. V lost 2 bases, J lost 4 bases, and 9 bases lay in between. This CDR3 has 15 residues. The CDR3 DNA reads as TGCGCCAGCAGCCAACCACAGGGATATAATTCACCCCTCCACTTT. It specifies CASSQPQGYNSPLHF.

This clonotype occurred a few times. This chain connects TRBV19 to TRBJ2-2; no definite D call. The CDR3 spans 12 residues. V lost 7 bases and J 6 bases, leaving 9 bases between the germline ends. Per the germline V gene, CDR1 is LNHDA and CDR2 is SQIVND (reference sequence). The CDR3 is CASNMEPGELFF. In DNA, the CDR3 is TGTGCCAGTAATATGGAGCCCGGGGAGCTGTTTTTT. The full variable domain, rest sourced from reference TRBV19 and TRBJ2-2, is DGGITQSPKYLFRKEGQNVTLSCEQNLNHDAMYWYRQDPGQGLRLIYYSQIVNDFQKGDIAEGYSVSREKKESFPLTVTSAQKNPTAFYLCASNMEPGELFFGEGSRLTVL.

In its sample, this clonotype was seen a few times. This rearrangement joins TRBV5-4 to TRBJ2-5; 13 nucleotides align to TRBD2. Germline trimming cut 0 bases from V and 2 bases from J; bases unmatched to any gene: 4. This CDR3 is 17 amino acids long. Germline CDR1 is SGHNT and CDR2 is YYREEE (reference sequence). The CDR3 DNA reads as TGTGCCAGCAGCTTGGGGACTAGCGGGGGACCTCAAGAGACCCAGTACTTC. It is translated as CASSLGTSGGPQETQYF.

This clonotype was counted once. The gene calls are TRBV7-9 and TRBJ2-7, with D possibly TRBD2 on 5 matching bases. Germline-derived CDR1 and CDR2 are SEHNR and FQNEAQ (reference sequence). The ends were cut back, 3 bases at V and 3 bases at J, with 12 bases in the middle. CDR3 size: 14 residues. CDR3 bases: TGTGCCAGCAGCTTGTCGAGTACTAGCTACGAGCAGTACTTC. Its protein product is CASSLSSTSYEQYF.

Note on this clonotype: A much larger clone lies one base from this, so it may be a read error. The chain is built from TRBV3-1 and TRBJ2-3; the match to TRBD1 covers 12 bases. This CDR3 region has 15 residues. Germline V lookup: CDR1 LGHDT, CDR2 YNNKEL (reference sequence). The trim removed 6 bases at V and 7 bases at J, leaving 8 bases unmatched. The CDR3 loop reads CASSPGQGAAYTQYF. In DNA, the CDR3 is TGTGCCAGCAGTCCGGGACAGGGGGCCGCATATACGCAGTATTTT.

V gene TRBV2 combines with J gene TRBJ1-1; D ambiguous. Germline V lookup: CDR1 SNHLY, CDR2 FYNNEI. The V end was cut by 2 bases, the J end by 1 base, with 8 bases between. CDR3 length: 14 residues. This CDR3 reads CASSESGWNTEAFF. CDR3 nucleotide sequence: TGTGCCAGCAGTGAAAGTGGATGGAACACTGAAGCTTTCTTT. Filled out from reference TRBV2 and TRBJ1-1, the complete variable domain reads EPEVTQTPSHQVTQMGQEVILRCVPISNHLYFYWYRQILGQKVEFLVSFYNNEISEKSEIFDDQFSVERPDGSNFTLKIRSTKLEDSAMYFCASSESGWNTEAFFGQGTRLTVV.

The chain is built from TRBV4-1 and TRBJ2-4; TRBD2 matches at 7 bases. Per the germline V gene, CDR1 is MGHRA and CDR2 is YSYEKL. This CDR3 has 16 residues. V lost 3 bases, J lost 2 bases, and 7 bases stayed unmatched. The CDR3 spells CASSQGGRATKNIQYF. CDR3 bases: TGCGCCAGCAGCCAGGGAGGGAGGGCAACCAAAAACATTCAGTACTTC.